This T cell receptor (beta chain) was found in a study of blood T cell repertoires in COVID-19. This CDR3 has 17 amino acids. V was pared by 4 bases and J by 2 bases, with 11 bases of the junction left unmatched. Per germline, CDR1 SGHVS and CDR2 FQNEAQ. Sequencing was performed with immunoSEQ multiplex PCR; in TCRdb, only in-frame clones are kept and a portion is missing. The data contain more than 60,000 clones, approximately 90% of them singletons. This clonotype was obtained from a middle-aged woman who had recovered from COVID-19. The sample taken for sequencing was PBMCs or T cells enriched from blood (not recorded which). The V call is TRBV7-8, the J call TRBJ1-1, with 9 bases matching TRBD1. CDR3 residues: CASSSTLWTGENTEAFF. The CDR3, as DNA: TGTGCCAGCAGCTCTACCCTATGGACAGGGGAAAACACTGAAGCTTTCTTT.